The next 17 T cell receptor beta chains were all read from a single sample in a study of brain T cells in children with intractable seizures. Produced via immunoSEQ multiplex PCR; TCRdb's table is partial and in-frame only. The sample yields over 20,000 clones, around 94% seen once. The source material was peripheral blood, sampled at surgery. Every receptor here comes from a boy between 10 and 17 years old with focal cortical dysplasia and intractable seizures.

This chain links TRBV2 with TRBJ1-2; D remains ambiguous. Deletions cut 6 bases from V and 4 bases from J, with 15 bases between. This CDR3 comprises 14 residues. CDR1 SNHLY and CDR2 FYNNEI come from the germline V gene. The CDR3 is CASRERDGLYGYTF. DNA of the CDR3: TGTGCCAGCAGGGAGCGAGACGGCCTCTATGGCTACACCTTC.

DNA for the CDR3: TGTGCCAGCAGAACAGGAACCACTGAAGCTTTCTTT. Protein sequence: CASRTGTTEAFF. V is TRBV2 and J is TRBJ1-1, with D possibly matching TRBD1 (5 bases). V was clipped by 6 bases and J by 4 bases, with 9 bases between them. This CDR3 is 12 amino acids long. Germline V CDR1 and CDR2: SNHLY, FYNNEI.

The chain employs TRBV6-5 and TRBJ1-2; D is unresolved. The CDR3 consists of 15 residues. V gave up 6 bases and J gave up 1 base, with 15 bases separating them. Germline CDR1 and CDR2: MNHEY and SVGAGI. DNA of the CDR3: TGTGCCAGCAGCCCCGCGTTGGGCAGTAACTATGGCTACACCTTC. Its translation: CASSPALGSNYGYTF.

The count of this clone is one. In DNA form, the CDR3 reads TGTGCCAGTAGACGTACACAGGGCATGAGCACAGATACGCAGTATTTT. This codes for CASRRTQGMSTDTQYF. V gene TRBV19 combines with J gene TRBJ2-3; a weak D match, TRBD1 (6 bases). Trimming shortened V by 6 bases and J by 0 bases, and 16 bases separated the two germline ends. Germline V gene data show CDR1 as LNHDA and CDR2 as SQIVND (reference sequence). This CDR3 spans 16 amino acids.

This clone was observed a few times. V usage is TRBV5-1 and J usage is TRBJ1-2; 7 bases match TRBD1. CDR1 and CDR2 from the germline V gene are SGHRS and YFSETQ. V lost 4 bases, J lost 0 bases, and 9 bases stayed unmatched. CDR3 length equals 16 residues. In DNA, the CDR3 is TGCGCCAGCAGCGACCGGGACAGTGAAGCTAACTATGGCTACACCTTC. Translation gives CASSDRDSEANYGYTF.

V and J are TRBV5-4 and TRBJ2-1, with 7 bases lining up with TRBD1. Germline CDR1 SGHNT, CDR2 YYREEE (reference sequence). This CDR3 comprises 15 residues. With 2 bases clipped from V and 7 bases from J, the junction kept 9 bases outside the gene matches. CDR3 sequence reads: CASSFLTGRKNEQFF. CDR3 in DNA: TGTGCCAGCAGCTTTTTGACAGGGAGAAAGAATGAGCAGTTCTTC.

This chain links TRBV30 with TRBJ2-7, with D possibly matching TRBD1 (5 bases). Germline V gene data show CDR1 as GTSNPN and CDR2 as SVGIG (reference sequence). The CDR3 contains 13 residues. The ends were cut back, 1 base at V and 0 bases at J, with 7 bases in the middle. CDR3 nucleotide sequence: TGTGCCTGGAGTGGGGGCGACTCCTACGAGCAGTACGTC. As protein: CAWSGGDSYEQYV.

The J gene is TRBJ2-7, the V gene TRBV6-6; possible D gene TRBD2, 6 bases. V shed 0 bases and J shed 6 bases, with 9 bases lying between them. This CDR3 has 13 amino acids. Germline-derived CDR1 and CDR2 are MNHNY and SVGAGI (reference sequence). Here the CDR3 DNA reads TGTGCCAGCAGTTACTCTTGGAGGGCCGAGCAGTACTTC. This encodes CASSYSWRAEQYF.

The chain combines TRBV24-1 with TRBJ1-4; tentative D call: TRBD1 (6 bases). CDR1 and CDR2 from the germline V gene are KGHDR and SFDVKD. The CDR3 contains 13 residues. Trimming took off 12 bases at V and 6 bases at J, with 16 bases between the two ends. The DNA of the CDR3 is TGTGCCGCTCACGGATCAGGGGATGAAAAACTGTTTTTT. Its protein product is CAAHGSGDEKLFF.

V usage is TRBV4-1 and J usage is TRBJ2-3, with D tentatively TRBD2 (6 bases). CDR1 is MGHRA and CDR2 is YSYEKL in the germline V gene. Trimming left V 4 bases short and J 4 bases short, with 12 bases between. The CDR3 contains 14 residues. CDR3 sequence reads: CASSPRENSDTQYF. The CDR3 DNA sequence: TGCGCCAGCAGCCCCCGGGAGAACTCAGATACGCAGTATTTT.

This chain links TRBV11-2 with TRBJ2-1, with D unresolved. The germline CDR1 and CDR2 sequences are SGHAT and FQNNGV. This CDR3 spans 14 amino acids. V was trimmed by 7 bases and J by 5 bases, leaving 15 bases between them. The CDR3 loop is CASTQRTLHNEQFF. CDR3 nucleotide sequence: TGTGCCAGCACACAACGTACCTTACACAATGAGCAGTTCTTC.

The chain uses TRBV7-3 and TRBJ1-1; TRBD1 agrees at 7 bases. V shed 5 bases, J shed 5 bases, and the junction held 14 bases outside the gene matches. Per germline, CDR1 SGHTA and CDR2 FQGTGA. This CDR3 contains 16 residues. The CDR3 loop reads CASSPGAGGGRTEAFF. Here the CDR3 DNA reads TGTGCCAGCAGCCCAGGTGCAGGGGGTGGGCGGACTGAAGCTTTCTTT. The variable domain in full, completed from reference TRBV7-3 and TRBJ1-1, reads GAGVSQTPSNKVTEKGKYVELRCDPISGHTALYWYRQSLGQGPEFLIYFQGTGAADDSGLPNDRFFAVRPEGSVSTLKIQRTERGDSAVYLCASSPGAGGGRTEAFFGQGTRLTVV.

V and J are TRBV5-4 and TRBJ2-1; no clear D. The CDR3 contains 11 residues. Germline V gives CDR1 SGHNT, CDR2 YYREEE (reference sequence). The ends were cut back, 2 bases at V and 6 bases at J, with 3 bases in the middle. Here the CDR3 DNA reads TGTGCCAGCAGCTTTTCCAATGAGCAGTTCTTC. Its translation is CASSFSNEQFF.

The gene calls are TRBV3-1 (or the pseudogene TRBV3-2) and TRBJ2-5; 10 bases are a match to TRBD1. The CDR3 contains 14 residues. Trimming removed 5 bases from V and 5 bases from J; junction bases left unmatched: 5. The V gene's germline CDR1 is LGHDT and CDR2 YNNKEL (reference sequence). The CDR3 coding sequence is TGTGCCAGCAGCTTTCGGACAGGGGGTGAGACCCAGTACTTC. This translates into CASSFRTGGETQYF.

This chain joins TRBV10-3 and TRBJ1-2, with a tentative D call TRBD1 (6 bases). Trimming took 7 bases from V and 5 from J, leaving 17 bases between them. In germline, CDR1 is ENHRY, CDR2 SYGVKD. CDR3 length equals 14 residues. Written as DNA, the CDR3 is TGTGCCATCAACCCTACGGACAGCCCTTATGGCTACACCTTC. Its protein product is CAINPTDSPYGYTF.

V gene TRBV7-6 combines with J gene TRBJ1-1; 7 nucleotides match TRBD1. V lost 2 bases to trimming and J lost 0 bases; unmatched junction nucleotides: 12. The CDR3 totals 18 residues. Germline lookup yields CDR1 SGHVS and CDR2 FNYEAQ. The CDR3 spells CASSLSAGGAFMNTEAFF. The CDR3 DNA follows: TGTGCCAGCAGCTTATCGGCAGGGGGGGCCTTTATGAACACTGAAGCTTTCTTT. The full variable domain, completed using reference TRBV7-6 and TRBJ1-1, is GAGVSQSPRYKVTKRGQDVALRCDPISGHVSLYWYRQALGQGPEFLTYFNYEAQQDKSGLPNDRFSAERPEGSISTLTIQRTEQRDSAMYRCASSLSAGGAFMNTEAFFGQGTRLTVV.

This chain links TRBV18 with TRBJ2-4; the D gene is possibly TRBD1 (5 bases). V was clipped by 3 bases and J by 0 bases, with 12 bases between them. CDR3 length: 16 amino acids. CDR1 and CDR2 (germline): KGHSH, LQKENI. CDR3 in amino acids: CASSPIGAGAKNIQYF. The CDR3 DNA reads as TGTGCCAGCTCACCCATTGGGGCAGGAGCCAAAAACATTCAGTACTTC.